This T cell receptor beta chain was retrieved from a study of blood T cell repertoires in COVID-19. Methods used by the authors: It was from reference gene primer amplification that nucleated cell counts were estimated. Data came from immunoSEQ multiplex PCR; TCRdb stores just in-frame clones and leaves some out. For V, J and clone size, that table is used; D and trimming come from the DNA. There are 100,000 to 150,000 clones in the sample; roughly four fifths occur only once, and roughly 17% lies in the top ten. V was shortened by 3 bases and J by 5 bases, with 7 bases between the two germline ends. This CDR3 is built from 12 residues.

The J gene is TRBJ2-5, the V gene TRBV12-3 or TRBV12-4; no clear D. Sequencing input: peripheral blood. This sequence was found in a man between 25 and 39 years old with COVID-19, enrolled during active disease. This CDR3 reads CASSFYAETQYF. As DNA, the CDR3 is TGTGCCAGCAGTTTTTATGCGGAGACCCAGTACTTC.